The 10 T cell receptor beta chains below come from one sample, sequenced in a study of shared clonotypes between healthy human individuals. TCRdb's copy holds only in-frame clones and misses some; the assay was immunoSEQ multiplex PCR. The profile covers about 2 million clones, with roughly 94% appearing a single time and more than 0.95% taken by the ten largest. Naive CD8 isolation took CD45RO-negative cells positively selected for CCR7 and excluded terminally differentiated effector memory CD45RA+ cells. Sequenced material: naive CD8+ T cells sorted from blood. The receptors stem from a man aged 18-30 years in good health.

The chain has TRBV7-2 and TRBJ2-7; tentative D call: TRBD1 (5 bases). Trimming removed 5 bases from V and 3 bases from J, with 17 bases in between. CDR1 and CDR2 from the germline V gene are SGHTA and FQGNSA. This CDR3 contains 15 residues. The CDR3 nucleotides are TGTGCCAGCAGCCCCCAACATGGGGCGAACTACGAGCAGTACTTC. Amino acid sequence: CASSPQHGANYEQYF.

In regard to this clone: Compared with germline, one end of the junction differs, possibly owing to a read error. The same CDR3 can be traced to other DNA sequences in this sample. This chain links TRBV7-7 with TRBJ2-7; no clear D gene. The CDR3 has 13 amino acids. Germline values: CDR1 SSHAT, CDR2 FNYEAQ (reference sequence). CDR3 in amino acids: CASSPGPTYEQYF. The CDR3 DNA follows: TGTGCTAGCAGCCCCGGGCCAACCTACGAGCAGTACTTC.

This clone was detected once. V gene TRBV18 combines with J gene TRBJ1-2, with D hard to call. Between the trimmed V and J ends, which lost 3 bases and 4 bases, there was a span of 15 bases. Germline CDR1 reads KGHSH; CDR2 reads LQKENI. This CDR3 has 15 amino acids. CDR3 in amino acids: CASSPGSLVGYGYTF. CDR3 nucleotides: TGTGCCAGCTCACCCGGGTCCCTCGTGGGCTATGGCTACACCTTC.

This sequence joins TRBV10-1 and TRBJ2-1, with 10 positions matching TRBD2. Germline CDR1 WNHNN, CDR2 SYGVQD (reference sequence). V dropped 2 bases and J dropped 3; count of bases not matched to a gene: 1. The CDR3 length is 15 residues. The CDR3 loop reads CASSEASGSYNEQFF. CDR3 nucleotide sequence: TGCGCCAGCAGTGAGGCTAGCGGGAGCTACAATGAGCAGTTCTTC.

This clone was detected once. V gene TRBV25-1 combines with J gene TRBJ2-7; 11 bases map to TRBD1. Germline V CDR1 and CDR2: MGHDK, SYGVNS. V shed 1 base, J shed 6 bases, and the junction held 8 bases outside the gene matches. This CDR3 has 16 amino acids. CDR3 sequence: CASSESGTGGGGEQYF. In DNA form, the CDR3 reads TGTGCCAGCAGTGAATCCGGGACAGGGGGAGGCGGCGAGCAGTACTTC.

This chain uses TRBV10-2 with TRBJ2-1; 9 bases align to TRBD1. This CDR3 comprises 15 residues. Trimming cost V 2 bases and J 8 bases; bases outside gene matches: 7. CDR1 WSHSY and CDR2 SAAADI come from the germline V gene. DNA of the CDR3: TGCGCCAGCAGTGAGCCACGCCGGACAGGGGATGAGCAGTTCTTC. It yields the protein CASSEPRRTGDEQFF.

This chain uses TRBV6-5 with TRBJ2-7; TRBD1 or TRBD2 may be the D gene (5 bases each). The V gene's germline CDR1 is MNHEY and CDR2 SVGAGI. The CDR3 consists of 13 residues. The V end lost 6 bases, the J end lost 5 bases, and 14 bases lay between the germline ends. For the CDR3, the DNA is TGTGCCAGCAGACTGAGTATGGGGGACGAGCAGTACTTC. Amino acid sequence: CASRLSMGDEQYF.

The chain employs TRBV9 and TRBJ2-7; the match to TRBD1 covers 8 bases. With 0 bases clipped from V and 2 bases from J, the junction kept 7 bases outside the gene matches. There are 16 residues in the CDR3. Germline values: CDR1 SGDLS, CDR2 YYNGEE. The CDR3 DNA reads TGTGCCAGCAGCGTAGCAATGGGACAGGCCCCCTACGAGCAGTACTTC. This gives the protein CASSVAMGQAPYEQYF.

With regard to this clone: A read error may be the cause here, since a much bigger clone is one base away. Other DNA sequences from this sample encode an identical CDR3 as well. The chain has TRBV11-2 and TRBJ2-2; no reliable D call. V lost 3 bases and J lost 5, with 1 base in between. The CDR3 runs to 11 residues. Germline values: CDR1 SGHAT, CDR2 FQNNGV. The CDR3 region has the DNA TGTGCCAGCAGCTTTACCGGGGAGCTGTTTTTT. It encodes CASSFTGELFF.

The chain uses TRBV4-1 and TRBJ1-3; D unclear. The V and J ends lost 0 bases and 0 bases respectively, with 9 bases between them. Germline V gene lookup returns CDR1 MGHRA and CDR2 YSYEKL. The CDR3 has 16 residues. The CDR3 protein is CASSQDPSNSGNTIYF. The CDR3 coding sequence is TGCGCCAGCAGCCAAGATCCCAGCAACTCTGGAAACACCATATATTTT.